The rows below give T cell receptor beta chains drawn from one sample of a study of T cell repertoires in cytomegalovirus infection. No antigen has been identified for these receptors. TCRdb recomputed calls from the reads with MiXCR, one row per CDR3 protein. The data show about a million distinct CDR3 sequences, 31% seen once. Specimen: cultured CD8+ T cells from PBMCs, collected from culture after CMV antigen stimulation. Receptors were obtained from a human donor in good health (CMV status not recorded). Some clones in this sample may be carry-over from other donors' samples. Each CDR3 is given with its conserved first and last residue. Each record gives: J gene, V gene, D gene, clone size, CDR3 DNA, CDR3 protein. The D gene is left open where the match is weak. Size tells how often a clone was seen (once, few, many) or the class of an expanded clone, and some rows leave it out.

j_gene: TRBJ1-5; v_gene: TRBV19; d_gene: .; abundance: once; CDR3nt: TGTGCCAGTAGTATGGCAGGAAATAGCAATCAGCCCCAGCATTTT; CDR3aa: CASSMAGNSNQPQHF
j_gene: TRBJ1-4; v_gene: TRBV7-2; d_gene: .; abundance: many; CDR3nt: TGTGCCAGCAGCTTAACCCCCCTTGGTGCAACTAATGAAAAACTGTTTTTT; CDR3aa: CASSLTPLGATNEKLFF
j_gene: TRBJ1-1; v_gene: TRBV19; d_gene: .; abundance: .; CDR3nt: TGTGCCAGTAGTATAAGCGGCAGCCTGAACACTGAAGCTTTCTTT; CDR3aa: CASSISGSLNTEAFF
j_gene: TRBJ2-2; v_gene: TRBV29-1; d_gene: .; abundance: .; CDR3nt: TGCAGCGTTAGGTCCGGGGAGCTGTTTTTT; CDR3aa: CSVRSGELFF
j_gene: TRBJ1-2; v_gene: TRBV4-1; d_gene: .; abundance: .; CDR3nt: TGTGCCAGCAGCCAAGGGAGGGGATCGGCTTCCGGCTACACCTTC; CDR3aa: CASSQGRGSASGYTF
j_gene: TRBJ1-1; v_gene: TRBV19; d_gene: TRBD1; abundance: few; CDR3nt: TGTGCCAGTAGTAGGCGGACAGGGGGGATTTCGGGCACTGAAGCTTTCTTT; CDR3aa: CASSRRTGGISGTEAFF
j_gene: TRBJ2-2; v_gene: TRBV7-9; d_gene: .; abundance: .; CDR3nt: TGTGCCAGCAGCTTATCGGGGGTCGGGGAGCTGTTTTTT; CDR3aa: CASSLSGVGELFF
j_gene: TRBJ2-5; v_gene: TRBV6-5; d_gene: .; abundance: .; CDR3nt: TGTGCCAGCAGTTACTGGAGGGGGCGCGTGGGAGAGACCCAGTACTTC; CDR3aa: CASSYWRGRVGETQYF
j_gene: TRBJ2-7; v_gene: TRBV29-1; d_gene: .; abundance: .; CDR3nt: TGCAGCGTGGGGTCCTCCTACGAGCAGTACTTC; CDR3aa: CSVGSSYEQYF
j_gene: TRBJ2-3; v_gene: TRBV28; d_gene: .; abundance: few; CDR3nt: TGTGCCAGCAGACCCGACGGGTACACAGATACGCAGTATTTT; CDR3aa: CASRPDGYTDTQYF
j_gene: TRBJ2-5; v_gene: TRBV7-3; d_gene: TRBD2; abundance: .; CDR3nt: TGTGCCAGCAGCTTACTAGGCCTTAGCGGGGGCGTACATGAGACCCAGTACTTC; CDR3aa: CASSLLGLSGGVHETQYF
j_gene: TRBJ2-1; v_gene: TRBV7-9; d_gene: TRBD2; abundance: .; CDR3nt: TGTGCCAGCAGATGGGAGCGGGGGGATTCCTACAATGAGCAGTTCTTC; CDR3aa: CASRWERGDSYNEQFF
j_gene: TRBJ2-1; v_gene: TRBV7-9; d_gene: .; abundance: .; CDR3nt: TGTGCCAGCAGCGGCGCGGGGTCCCCTTACAATGAGCAGTTCTTC; CDR3aa: CASSGAGSPYNEQFF
j_gene: TRBJ1-1; v_gene: TRBV6-5; d_gene: .; abundance: few; CDR3nt: TGTGCCAGCAGTTACTCGTCAGACACTGAAGCTTTCTTT; CDR3aa: CASSYSSDTEAFF
j_gene: TRBJ1-5; v_gene: TRBV19; d_gene: .; abundance: .; CDR3nt: TGTGCCAGTTGGTCATCAGGGTACGGCAATCAGCCCCAGCATTTT; CDR3aa: CASWSSGYGNQPQHF
j_gene: TRBJ2-2; v_gene: TRBV9; d_gene: .; abundance: .; CDR3nt: TGTGCCAGCAGCGTATGGGGGGTTATCGGGGGGAACACCGGGGAGCTGTTTTTT; CDR3aa: CASSVWGVIGGNTGELFF
j_gene: TRBJ1-1; v_gene: TRBV4-1; d_gene: TRBD1; abundance: .; CDR3nt: TGCGCCAGCAGCCCCTTCGGACAGGCGAACACTGAAGCTTTCTTT; CDR3aa: CASSPFGQANTEAFF
j_gene: TRBJ1-1; v_gene: TRBV27; d_gene: .; abundance: many; CDR3nt: TGTGCCAGCAGACTCGTAGGGAACACTGAAGCTTTCTTT; CDR3aa: CASRLVGNTEAFF
j_gene: TRBJ1-3; v_gene: TRBV7-9; d_gene: TRBD1; abundance: .; CDR3nt: TGTGCCAGCAGCCCAAGGACAGGGGATATTTTTTCTGGAAACACCATATATTTT; CDR3aa: CASSPRTGDIFSGNTIYF
j_gene: TRBJ1-1; v_gene: TRBV6-5; d_gene: .; abundance: few; CDR3nt: TGTGCCAGCAGTTACTTCAGGGCCCGGATACTTACTGAAGCTTTCTTT; CDR3aa: CASSYFRARILTEAFF
j_gene: TRBJ2-3; v_gene: TRBV4-1; d_gene: TRBD1; abundance: few; CDR3nt: TGCGCCAGCAGCCAAGGCGGGACAGGGAGCACAGATACGCAGTATTTT; CDR3aa: CASSQGGTGSTDTQYF
j_gene: TRBJ2-1; v_gene: TRBV6-1; d_gene: .; abundance: .; CDR3nt: TGTGCCAGCAGATCACTCCTTTACAATGAGCAGTTCTTC; CDR3aa: CASRSLLYNEQFF
j_gene: TRBJ1-1; v_gene: TRBV7-9; d_gene: .; abundance: .; CDR3nt: TGTGCCAGCAGCTCCGGAAGGCCCTATGAAGCTTTCTTT; CDR3aa: CASSSGRPYEAFF
j_gene: TRBJ2-1; v_gene: TRBV6-2/TRBV6-3; d_gene: .; abundance: .; CDR3nt: TGTGCCAGCAGTTACGGGGCTAGCAGCTCCTACAATGAGCAGTTCTTC; CDR3aa: CASSYGASSSYNEQFF
j_gene: TRBJ2-1; v_gene: TRBV2; d_gene: .; abundance: few; CDR3nt: TGTGCCAGCAGTGAAGACCCGGACTCCTACAATGAGCAGTTCTTC; CDR3aa: CASSEDPDSYNEQFF
j_gene: TRBJ2-7; v_gene: TRBV5-4; d_gene: .; abundance: few; CDR3nt: TGTGCCAGCAGTGGAGGGGGCGCGAACGAGCAGTACTTC; CDR3aa: CASSGGGANEQYF
j_gene: TRBJ1-1; v_gene: TRBV4-3; d_gene: .; abundance: once; CDR3nt: TGCGCCAGCAGCCAAGTCGCGGGGCAGGGTGGGACTGAAGCTTTCTTT; CDR3aa: CASSQVAGQGGTEAFF
j_gene: TRBJ2-1; v_gene: TRBV24-1; d_gene: TRBD1; abundance: .; CDR3nt: TGTGCCACCGAGGACAGGGTGGCCGGTATTTACCACAATGAGCAGTTCTTC; CDR3aa: CATEDRVAGIYHNEQFF
j_gene: TRBJ2-1; v_gene: TRBV27; d_gene: .; abundance: .; CDR3nt: TGTGCCAGCCATTCAGGGACGTCTCACAATGAGCAGTTCTTC; CDR3aa: CASHSGTSHNEQFF
j_gene: TRBJ1-1; v_gene: TRBV6-8; d_gene: .; abundance: .; CDR3nt: TGTGCCAGCAGTTACTCGTCAGGGGCGATGAACACTGAAGCTTTCTTT; CDR3aa: CASSYSSGAMNTEAFF
j_gene: TRBJ1-2; v_gene: TRBV10-3; d_gene: .; abundance: .; CDR3nt: TGTGCCATCACCCCGGGTCCGTTCTCTAGTTATGGCTACACCTTC; CDR3aa: CAITPGPFSSYGYTF
j_gene: TRBJ2-3; v_gene: TRBV7-6; d_gene: TRBD2; abundance: many; CDR3nt: TGTGCCAGCAGCTTAGCAGCGGGGGAGGACACAGATACGCAGTATTTT; CDR3aa: CASSLAAGEDTDTQYF
j_gene: TRBJ1-4; v_gene: TRBV7-9; d_gene: .; abundance: .; CDR3nt: TGTGCCACCACCCCGGGTTTTAGACTTAATGAAAAACTGTTTTTT; CDR3aa: CATTPGFRLNEKLFF
j_gene: TRBJ2-2; v_gene: TRBV10-3; d_gene: TRBD1; abundance: .; CDR3nt: TGTGCCATCAGTGAAGGGACAGGGAACACCGGGGAGCTGTTTTTT; CDR3aa: CAISEGTGNTGELFF
j_gene: TRBJ2-3; v_gene: TRBV19; d_gene: TRBD2; abundance: few; CDR3nt: TGTGCCAGTAGTGGTGCGGGGGGAGCAGATACGCAGTATTTT; CDR3aa: CASSGAGGADTQYF